This is a list of T cell receptor beta chains from one sample in a study of identifying expanded T cells in peripheral blood. Profiled with immunoSEQ multiplex PCR; TCRdb holds only in-frame clones, not every one. The repertoire includes fewer than 80,000 clones, about four fifths of them detected once, and approximately 19% sits in the top ten. Input material: blood. Receptor source: a person between 18 and 69 years old in good health. Both conserved end residues are part of each CDR3.

TRBJ2-6 TRBV11-1 CASSFSGANVLTF
TRBJ2-2 TRBV5-1 CASSHFSGVNTGELFF
TRBJ2-1 TRBV11-2 CASSLEGSFNEQFF
TRBJ2-1 TRBV5-5 CASTRSGTTNNEQFF
TRBJ2-3 TRBV7-9 CASSFGLATTDTQYF
TRBJ1-1 TRBV29-1 CSVRDKWNTEAFF
TRBJ1-5 TRBV5-6 CASSLGAGADQPQHF
TRBJ2-7 TRBV5-6 CASSLAGLGEQYF
TRBJ1-2 TRBV10-1 CASSESADGGYTF
TRBJ2-3 TRBV6-1 CASSEGPTTDTQYF
TRBJ2-1 TRBV5-1 CASSPGQINSYNEQFF
TRBJ2-1 TRBV29-1 CSPDRGKFF
TRBJ1-4 TRBV19 CASSAYGAATNEKLFF